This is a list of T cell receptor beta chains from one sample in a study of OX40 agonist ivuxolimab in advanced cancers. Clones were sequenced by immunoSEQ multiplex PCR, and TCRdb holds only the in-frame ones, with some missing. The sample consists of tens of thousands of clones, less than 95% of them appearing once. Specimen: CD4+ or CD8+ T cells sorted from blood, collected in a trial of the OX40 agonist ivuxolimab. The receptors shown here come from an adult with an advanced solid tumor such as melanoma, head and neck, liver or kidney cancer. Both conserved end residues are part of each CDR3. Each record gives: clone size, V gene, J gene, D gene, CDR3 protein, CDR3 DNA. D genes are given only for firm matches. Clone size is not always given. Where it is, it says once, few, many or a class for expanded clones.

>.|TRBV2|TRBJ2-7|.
CASSSGRRVSSYEQYF
TGTGCCAGCAGCAGCGGGCGGCGGGTCAGCTCCTACGAGCAGTACTTC
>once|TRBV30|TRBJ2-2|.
CAWSVIFSGGTGELFF
TGTGCCTGGAGTGTAATATTTTCTGGGGGGACCGGGGAGCTGTTTTTT
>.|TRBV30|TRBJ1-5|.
CACTQGGSQPQHF
TGTGCCTGTACACAGGGAGGGAGTCAGCCCCAGCATTTT
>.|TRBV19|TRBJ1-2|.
CASKSLDYGYTF
TGTGCCAGTAAGTCTTTGGACTATGGCTACACCTTC
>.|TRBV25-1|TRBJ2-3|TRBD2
CASSESGASGSTDTQYF
TGTGCCAGCAGTGAATCTGGGGCTAGCGGGAGCACAGATACGCAGTATTTT
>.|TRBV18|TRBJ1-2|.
CASSPQGSLNGYTF
TGTGCCAGCTCACCACAGGGTTCTCTTAATGGCTACACCTTC
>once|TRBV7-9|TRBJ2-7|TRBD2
CASSLEGGSGYEQYF
TGTGCCAGCAGCTTAGAAGGCGGGAGTGGGTACGAGCAGTACTTC
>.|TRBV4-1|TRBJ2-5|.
CASSHVGPVQETQYF
TGCGCCAGCAGCCACGTAGGACCGGTACAAGAGACCCAGTACTTC
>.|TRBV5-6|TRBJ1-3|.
CASSGTGSGNTIYF
TGTGCCAGCAGCGGTACAGGTTCCGGAAACACCATATATTTT
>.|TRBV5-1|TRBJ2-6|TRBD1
CASSLGQGSGANVLTF
TGCGCCAGCAGCTTGGGACAGGGCTCTGGGGCCAACGTCCTGACTTTC
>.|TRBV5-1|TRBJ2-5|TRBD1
CASSLLTGGETQYF
TGCGCCAGCAGCCTCCTGACAGGGGGGGAGACCCAGTACTTC
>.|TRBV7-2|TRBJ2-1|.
CASSRTRGSYNEQFF
TGTGCCAGCAGCCGGACAAGGGGCTCCTACAATGAGCAGTTCTTC
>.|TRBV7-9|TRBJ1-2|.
CASSPAVLNYGYTF
TGTGCCAGCAGTCCAGCAGTCCTTAACTATGGCTACACCTTC
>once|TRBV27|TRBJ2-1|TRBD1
CASSLAPGTGVDEQFF
TGTGCCAGCAGTTTAGCCCCCGGGACAGGTGTCGATGAGCAGTTCTTC